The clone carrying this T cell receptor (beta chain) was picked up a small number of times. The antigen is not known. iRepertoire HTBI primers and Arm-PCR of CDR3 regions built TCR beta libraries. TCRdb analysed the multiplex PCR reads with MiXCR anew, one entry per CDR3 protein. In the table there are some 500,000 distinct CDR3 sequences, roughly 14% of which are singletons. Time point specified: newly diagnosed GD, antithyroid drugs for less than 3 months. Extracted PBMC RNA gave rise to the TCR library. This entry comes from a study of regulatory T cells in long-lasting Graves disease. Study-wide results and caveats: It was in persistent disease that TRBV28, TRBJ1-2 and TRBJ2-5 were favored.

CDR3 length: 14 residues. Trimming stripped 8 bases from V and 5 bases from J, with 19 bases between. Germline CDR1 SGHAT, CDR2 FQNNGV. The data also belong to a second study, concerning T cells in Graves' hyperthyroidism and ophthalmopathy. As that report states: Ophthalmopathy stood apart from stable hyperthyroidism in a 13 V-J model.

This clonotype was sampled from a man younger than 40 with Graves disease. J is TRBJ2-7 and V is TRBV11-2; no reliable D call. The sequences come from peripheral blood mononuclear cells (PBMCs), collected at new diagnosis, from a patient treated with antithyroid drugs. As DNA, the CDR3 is TGTGCCAGCTCACCACCGGGTCCAGGCCACGAGCAGTACTTC. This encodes CASSPPGPGHEQYF.